This T cell receptor (beta chain) was obtained from a study of shared clonotypes between healthy human individuals. The CD4+ fraction was divided into a CD45RA+ naive subset and a CD45RA-negative memory subset. Using about 220 ng DNA, 30,000 or so T cell genomes, the sorted-subset replicate PCRs were run. TCRdb's copy holds only in-frame clones and misses some; the assay was immunoSEQ multiplex PCR. Here the sample spans some 2,500,000 clones, more than 85% being singletons. Germline assignment: CDR1 MGHRA and CDR2 YSYEKL. V shed 3 bases and J shed 10 bases, with 16 bases lying between them. The CDR3 sequence is 14 residues long.

This rearrangement joins TRBV4-1 to TRBJ2-1; possibly TRBD2 for D (6 bases). This clonotype was obtained from a man between 18 and 29 years old in good health. Some clones in this sample may be carry-over from other donors' samples. Material for sequencing was naive CD4+ T cells from PBMCs. Subset denoted: CD45RA+ positively selected. CDR3 sequence: CASSHAGRSMEQFF. The CDR3, as DNA: TGCGCCAGCAGCCACGCGGGACGATCTATGGAGCAGTTCTTC.